This T cell receptor (beta chain) was sequenced in a study of PD-1 blockade in classical Hodgkin lymphoma. Findings of the study overall: Complete responders entered with baseline diversity on par with newly diagnosed patients, the results showed. Possibly reflecting disease activity or prior therapy, repertoire differences have causes that remain undefined. CD4+ TCR diversity rose significantly by C4D1, and CD8+ TCR diversity did not.

Using immunoSEQ multiplex PCR, the repertoire was profiled, and TCRdb retains in-frame clones only, with some absent. The table lists more than 45,000 clones, approximately 73% of them singletons. Relapse after autologous stem cell transplantation occurred in every patient, and brentuximab vedotin exposure varied. The study recorded best responses of complete response, partial response or progressive disease. CDR1 is LNHNV and CDR2 is YYDKDF in the germline V gene (reference sequence). This CDR3 has 14 amino acids. The V end was cut by 4 bases, the J end by 2 bases, with 8 bases between. On this clone: Its antigen is unidentified.

The source is a human donor with classical Hodgkin lymphoma. V gene TRBV15 combines with J gene TRBJ1-4; D is unclear. The starting material was peripheral blood mononuclear cells (PBMCs), obtained before the second cycle of nivolumab. CDR3 in DNA: TGTGCCACCAGCATCAGCTGGACTAATGAAAAACTGTTTTTT. The encoded protein is CATSISWTNEKLFF.